The 10 T cell receptor beta chains below come from one sample, sequenced in a study of T cell responses to AZD1222 COVID-19 vaccine. Measured with immunoSEQ multiplex PCR; TCRdb has only the in-frame clones, and not every one. The table has 150,000 to 200,000 clones, about 91% seen once; the top ten hold approximately 1.3%. This sample comprised peripheral blood, obtained 28 days after the second AZD1222 dose. The receptors stem from an adult who received the AZD1222 COVID-19 vaccine.

The rearrangement joins TRBV19 to TRBJ2-7; D is unclear. V was clipped by 3 bases and J by 5 bases, with 14 bases between them. The CDR3 length is 14 residues. Germline CDR1 is LNHDA and CDR2 is SQIVND (reference sequence). The DNA for the CDR3 is TGTGCCAGTAGTATCGAGACCTTCCGGGACGAGCAGTACTTC. Protein: CASSIETFRDEQYF.

The V and J genes are TRBV13 and TRBJ1-2; 11 positions match TRBD1. CDR1 PRHDT and CDR2 FYEKMQ come from the germline V gene (reference sequence). Trimming cost V 0 bases and J 0 bases; bases outside gene matches: 9. This CDR3 region has 19 residues. The CDR3 here is CASSLGGTGGIPTNYGYTF. CDR3 DNA: TGTGCCAGCAGCTTAGGTGGGACAGGGGGAATCCCTACTAACTATGGCTACACCTTC.

J is TRBJ1-2 and V is TRBV4-1; 9 bases fit TRBD1. The CDR3 is made up of 16 amino acids. The germline V gene has CDR1 MGHRA and CDR2 YSYEKL. Germline trimming cut 2 bases from V and 8 bases from J; bases unmatched to any gene: 12. Written as DNA, the CDR3 is TGCGCCAGCAGCCAACCGGGGCGGGACAGGGAGCGGGGCTACACCTTC. It translates to CASSQPGRDRERGYTF.

V is TRBV13 and J is TRBJ2-2; TRBD1 is a possible D gene (6 bases). The length of the CDR3 is 15 residues. The V end lost 4 bases, the J end lost 7 bases, and 16 bases lay between the germline ends. Germline CDR1 and CDR2: PRHDT and FYEKMQ (reference sequence). CDR3 nucleotide sequence: TGTGCCAGCAGCTCACAGGGTGTGTATGGCGGGGAGCTGTTTTTT. Its protein is CASSSQGVYGGELFF. Looking up the rest from reference TRBV13 and TRBJ2-2 gives the full variable domain: AAGVIQSPRHLIKEKRETATLKCYPIPRHDTVYWYQQGPGQDPQFLISFYEKMQSDKGSIPDRFSAQQFSDYHSELNMSSLELGDSALYFCASSSQGVYGGELFFGEGSRLTVL.

This clone was detected once. This chain joins TRBV10-1 and TRBJ2-1; 14 positions agree with TRBD2. The V gene end was trimmed by 5 bases and the J gene end by 1 base; junction bases not matched to a gene: 10. The CDR3 consists of 19 residues. The V gene's germline CDR1 is WNHNN and CDR2 SYGVQD (reference sequence). The CDR3, as DNA: TGCGCCAGCAGTAAAATGACTAGCGGGGGGGCCTCGTCCTACAATGAGCAGTTCTTC. Its translation: CASSKMTSGGASSYNEQFF.

This sequence joins TRBV3-1 (or the pseudogene TRBV3-2) and TRBJ1-1; a possible D gene is TRBD1 (6 bases). CDR3 length: 15 amino acids. CDR1 is LGHDT and CDR2 is YNNKEL in the germline V gene (reference sequence). The ends were cut back, 4 bases at V and 0 bases at J, with 12 bases in the middle. The CDR3 region has the DNA TGTGCCAGCAGCCCTGAAGGGGGGATGAACACTGAAGCTTTCTTT. Residues: CASSPEGGMNTEAFF.

The rearrangement joins TRBV30 to TRBJ2-1; 12 bases agree with TRBD2. This CDR3 region has 20 residues. Germline CDR1 is GTSNPN and CDR2 is SVGIG (reference sequence). The V and J ends lost 3 bases and 8 bases, in that order; junction bases with no gene match: 23. CDR3 DNA sequence: TGTGCCTGGAGCCAGAGACTAGCGGGGGTAACCAGGGTGCCCAACCATGAGCAGTTCTTC. Translating gives CAWSQRLAGVTRVPNHEQFF.

The chain links TRBV4-3 to TRBJ2-7; D is unresolved. Germline assignment: CDR1 LGHNA and CDR2 YSLEER. Trimming cost V 0 bases and J 2 bases, with 8 bases left between them. This CDR3 has 14 amino acids. This CDR3 reads CASSQDAVTYEQYF. CDR3 DNA: TGCGCCAGCAGCCAAGATGCCGTTACCTACGAGCAGTACTTC.

The rearrangement joins TRBV7-8 to TRBJ2-1; D may be TRBD1 or TRBD2 (6 bases each). Per the germline V gene, CDR1 is SGHVS and CDR2 is FQNEAQ. The CDR3 has 15 residues. V was clipped by 4 bases and J by 10 bases, with 20 bases between them. CDR3 in amino acids: CASSSQGGTLWEQFF. The CDR3 DNA reads TGTGCCAGCAGCTCGCAAGGGGGGACACTATGGGAGCAGTTCTTC. The full variable domain, rest sourced from reference TRBV7-8 and TRBJ2-1, is GAGVSQSPRYKVAKRGQDVALRCDPISGHVSLFWYQQALGQGPEFLTYFQNEAQLDKSGLPSDRFFAERPEGSVSTLKIQRTQQEDSAVYLCASSSQGGTLWEQFFGPGTRLTVL.

This sequence joins TRBV7-2 and TRBJ2-7; D is undetermined. The germline V gene has CDR1 SGHTA and CDR2 FQGNSA. CDR3 length equals 11 residues. Trimming pared 4 bases from V and 3 bases from J, leaving 4 bases between. The CDR3 DNA reads as TGTGCCAGCAGCTCCCTCTACGAGCAGTACTTC. Translation: CASSSLYEQYF.